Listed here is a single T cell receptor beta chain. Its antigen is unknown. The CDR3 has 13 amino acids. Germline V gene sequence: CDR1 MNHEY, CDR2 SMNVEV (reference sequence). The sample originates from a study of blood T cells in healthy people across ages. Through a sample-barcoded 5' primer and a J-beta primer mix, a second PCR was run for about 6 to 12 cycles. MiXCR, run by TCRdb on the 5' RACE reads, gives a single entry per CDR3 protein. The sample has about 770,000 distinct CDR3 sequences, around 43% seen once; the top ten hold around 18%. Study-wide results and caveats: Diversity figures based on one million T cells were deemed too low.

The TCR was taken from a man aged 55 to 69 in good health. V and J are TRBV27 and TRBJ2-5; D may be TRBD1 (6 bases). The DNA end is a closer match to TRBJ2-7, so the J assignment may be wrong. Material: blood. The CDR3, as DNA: TGTGCCAGCAGTTTTTATAACAGGGTCGAGCAGTACTTC. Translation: CASSFYNRVEQYF.